This T cell receptor beta chain was documented in a study of early T cells in non-severe SARS-CoV-2 infection. On the study more broadly: Chains were not paired, and sequencing was done on bulk RNA from unsorted whole blood.

This clonotype occurred a few times. Individual cDNA molecules carried attached unique molecular identifiers. TCRdb ran MiXCR on the 5' RACE reads and lists one entry per CDR3 protein. This sample carries about 100,000 distinct CDR3 sequences, over 10% of them seen once, and the ten largest clones take less than 3.5%. This CDR3 contains 13 residues. J lost 4 bases, V lost 10 bases, and 8 bases had no gene match. Per the germline V gene, CDR1 is ENHRY and CDR2 is SYGVKD. The gene calls are TRBV10-3 and TRBJ1-1; 8 bases are shared with TRBD1. The receptor was isolated from an adult who was a healthcare worker with PCR-confirmed SARS-CoV-2 infection or an uninfected control (not recorded which). Sequenced sample: whole blood. The CDR3 sequence is CATTTGASTEAFF. CDR3 bases: TGTGCCACTACGACAGGGGCGAGCACTGAAGCTTTCTTT.